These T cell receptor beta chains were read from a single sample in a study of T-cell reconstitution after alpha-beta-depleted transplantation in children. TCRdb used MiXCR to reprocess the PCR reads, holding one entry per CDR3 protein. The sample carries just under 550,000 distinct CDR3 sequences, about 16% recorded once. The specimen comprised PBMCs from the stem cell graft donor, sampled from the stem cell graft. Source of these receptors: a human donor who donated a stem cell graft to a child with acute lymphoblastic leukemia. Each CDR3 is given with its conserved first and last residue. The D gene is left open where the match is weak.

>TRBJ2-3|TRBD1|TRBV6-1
CASSEVPLGTGATDTQYF
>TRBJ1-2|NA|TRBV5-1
CASSLEGGTYAGYTF
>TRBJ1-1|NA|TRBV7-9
CASAGAWGTTEAFF
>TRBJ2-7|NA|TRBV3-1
CASSQVLDWTYEQYF
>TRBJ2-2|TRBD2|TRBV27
CASSFSGGTGELFF
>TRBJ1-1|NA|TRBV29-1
CSGLLTGNTEAFF
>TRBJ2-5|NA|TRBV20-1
CSARDEVLRQPWETQYF
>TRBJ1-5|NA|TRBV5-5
CASRSHDSSNQPQHF
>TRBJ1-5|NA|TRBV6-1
CASSDEILGGSSNQPQHF
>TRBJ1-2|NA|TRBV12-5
CASGLWEGRGYTF
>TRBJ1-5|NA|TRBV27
CASSLFSGSAGNQPQHF
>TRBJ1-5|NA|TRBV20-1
CSALDRYSNQPQHF
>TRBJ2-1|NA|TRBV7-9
CASYLANEQFF
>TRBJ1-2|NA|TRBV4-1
CASSPLRPGRLGYTF
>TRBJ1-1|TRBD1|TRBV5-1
CASSLVGDSDLNTEAFF
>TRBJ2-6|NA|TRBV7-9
CASSLAWVRANVLTF
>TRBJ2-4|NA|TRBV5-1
CASSSTRGRQNIQYF
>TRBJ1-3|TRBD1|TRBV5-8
CASSRRGQLGNTIYF
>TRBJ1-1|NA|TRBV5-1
CASSLSLLWLGHTEAFF
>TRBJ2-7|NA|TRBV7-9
CASSDPSGTGYEQYF
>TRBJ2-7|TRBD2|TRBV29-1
CSGTGTSGYEQYF
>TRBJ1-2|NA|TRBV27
CASSTAGVGYGYTF
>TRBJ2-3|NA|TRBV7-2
CASSLDLTGGAQYF
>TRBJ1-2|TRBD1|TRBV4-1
CASSQDYPGGGYGYTF
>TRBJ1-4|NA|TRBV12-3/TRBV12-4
CASSGSTGASNEKLFF
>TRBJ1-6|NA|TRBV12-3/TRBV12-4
CASSPRAGNSPLHF
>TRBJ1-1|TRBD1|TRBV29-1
CSAGRGQDTEAFF
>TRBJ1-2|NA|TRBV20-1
CSAPAPGDYGYTF
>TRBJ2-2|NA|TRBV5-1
CASSLVPLEAGELFF
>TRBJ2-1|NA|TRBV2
CASRGVTEYNEQFF
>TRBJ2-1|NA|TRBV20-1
CSASWQGNIEQFF
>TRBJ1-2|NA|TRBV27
CASSPQSPYGYTF
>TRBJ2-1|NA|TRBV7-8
CASSLSRGEVYNEQFF
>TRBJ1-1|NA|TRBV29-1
CSVVDSRRGTEAFF
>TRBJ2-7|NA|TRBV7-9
CASSPGSGDRGYEQYF
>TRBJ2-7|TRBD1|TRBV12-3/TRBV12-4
CASSRDSGQYF
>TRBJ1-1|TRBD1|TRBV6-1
CASKKTGVNTEAFF
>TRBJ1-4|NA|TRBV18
CASSSGTTEKLFF
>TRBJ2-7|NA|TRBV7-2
CASSLGGGASYEQYF
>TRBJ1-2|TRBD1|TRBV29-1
CSAQDRAGANYGYTF
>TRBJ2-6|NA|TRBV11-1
CASSLETGLGRKPHVLTF
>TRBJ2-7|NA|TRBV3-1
CASSLVAGPPLEQYF
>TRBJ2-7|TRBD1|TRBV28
CASSLYVVGTGTEQYF
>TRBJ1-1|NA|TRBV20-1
CSARDLVQGWPEAFF
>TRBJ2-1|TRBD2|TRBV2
CASVAGAGEQFF
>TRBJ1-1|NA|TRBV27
CASSSNWGVEAFF
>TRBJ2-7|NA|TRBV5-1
CASSSPQDGQFYEQYF
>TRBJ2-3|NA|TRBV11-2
CASSLWGGTQYF
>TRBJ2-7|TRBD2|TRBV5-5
CASSLELAEAKQYF
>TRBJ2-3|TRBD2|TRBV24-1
CATSDLGTSGTSTDTQYF